This entry concerns a single T cell receptor (beta chain). Germline lookup yields CDR1 SGHAT and CDR2 FQDESV (reference sequence). The ends were cut back, 1 base at V and 7 bases at J, with 13 bases in the middle. The CDR3 spans 14 residues. This specimen belongs to a study of cytomegalovirus exposure and HLA in healthy donors. The PCR employed 60 Vbeta primers together with 13 Jbeta primers. The repertoire was sequenced with immunoSEQ multiplex PCR; TCRdb's copy has only in-frame clones and lacks some. The table includes tens of thousands of clones, 7.6% detected once. Sequenced material: PBMCs. The J gene is TRBJ2-5, the V gene TRBV11-1, with D hard to call. The clonotype comes from a man in his fifties or sixties in good health and CMV-seronegative. CDR3 sequence: CASSLDLLHGTQYF. As DNA, the CDR3 is TGTGCCAGCAGCTTAGACCTACTTCACGGGACCCAGTACTTC.